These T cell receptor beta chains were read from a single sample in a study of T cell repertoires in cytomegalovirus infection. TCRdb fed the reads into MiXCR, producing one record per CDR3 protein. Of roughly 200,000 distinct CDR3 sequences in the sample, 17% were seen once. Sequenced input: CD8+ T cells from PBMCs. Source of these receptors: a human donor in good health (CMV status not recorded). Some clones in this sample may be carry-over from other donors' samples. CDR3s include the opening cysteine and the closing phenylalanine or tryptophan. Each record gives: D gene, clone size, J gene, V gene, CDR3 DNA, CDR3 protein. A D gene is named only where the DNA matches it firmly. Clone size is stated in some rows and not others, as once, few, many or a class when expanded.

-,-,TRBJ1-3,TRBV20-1,TGCAGTGCTAAGGTTCAAGGTGACTCTGGAAACACCATATATTTT,CSAKVQGDSGNTIYF
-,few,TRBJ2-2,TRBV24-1,TGTGCCACCAGCAGGGGAACCGGGGAGCTGTTTTTT,CATSRGTGELFF
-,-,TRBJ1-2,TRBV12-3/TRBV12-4,TGTGCCAGCAGTTTGTCGGGGGCCCATAACTATGGCTACACCTTC,CASSLSGAHNYGYTF
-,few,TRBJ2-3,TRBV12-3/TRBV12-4,TGTGCCAGCAGTGCGTGGGTTTCTAGCACAGATACGCAGTATTTT,CASSAWVSSTDTQYF
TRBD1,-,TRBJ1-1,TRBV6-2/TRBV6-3,TGTGCCAGCAGTTTCTGGCAGGGGGCCCCTGAAGCTTTCTTT,CASSFWQGAPEAFF
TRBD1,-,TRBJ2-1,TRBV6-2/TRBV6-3,TGTGCCAGCAGTCCGATGGACAGGGGCAATGAGCAGTTCTTC,CASSPMDRGNEQFF
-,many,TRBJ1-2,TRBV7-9,TGTGCCAGCAGTTTAGGGCAGGGAACTAACTATGGCTACACCTTC,CASSLGQGTNYGYTF
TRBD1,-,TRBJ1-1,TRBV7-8,TGTGCCATACCCTTAGAGGGGACAGATGAAGCTTTCTTT,CAIPLEGTDEAFF
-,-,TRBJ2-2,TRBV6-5,TGTGCCAGCAGTTACTCGACTAGGGCTAGCCCCGGGGAGCTGTTTTTT,CASSYSTRASPGELFF
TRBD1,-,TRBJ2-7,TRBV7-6,TGTGCCAGCAGCTCGGGACAGGGGCTATCCTACGAGCAGTACTTC,CASSSGQGLSYEQYF
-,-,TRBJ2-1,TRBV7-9,TGTGCCAGCAGCCAAACCGGGGCTCAGGGGGAGCAGTTCTTC,CASSQTGAQGEQFF
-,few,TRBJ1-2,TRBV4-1,TGCGCCAGCAGCCAAGACGGCCAGGGGCTTTTGTTGGATGGCTACACCTTC,CASSQDGQGLLLDGYTF
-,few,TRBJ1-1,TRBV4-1,TGCGCCAGCAGCCAAAATGGAGGAAGGGGCACTGAAGCTTTCTTT,CASSQNGGRGTEAFF
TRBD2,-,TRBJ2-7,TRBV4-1,TGCGCCAGCAGGGAAGGGACTAGCCGGAATCGGGAGCAGTACTTC,CASREGTSRNREQYF
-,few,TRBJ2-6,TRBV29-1,TGCAGCGCCATATCTGGGGCCAACGTCCTGACTTTC,CSAISGANVLTF
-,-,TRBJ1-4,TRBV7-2,TGTGCCAGCAGCTTCACGAGCAGGTCTATTAACGGGGAACTGTTTTTT,CASSFTSRSINGELFF